The 19 T cell receptor beta chains below come from one sample, sequenced in a study of Ad26.COV2.S vaccination and SARS-CoV-2 variants. Data came from immunoSEQ multiplex PCR; TCRdb stores just in-frame clones and leaves some out. The sample carries approximately 410,000 clones, more than 75% recorded once. Specified treatment: around 19 received Ad26.COV2.S at low or high dose, single or two shots; about five received placebo; per-sample allocation not given. Samples came from day 63 after the first vaccine or placebo injection. The sample here was peripheral blood, taken in a trial of Ad26.COV2.S vaccine versus placebo. The receptors were gathered from a person aged 18-60 years who received the Ad26.COV2.S COVID-19 vaccine or a placebo.

This clone showed up many times. The chain links TRBV3-1 (or the pseudogene TRBV3-2) to TRBJ2-6; D not certain. The CDR3 consists of 15 residues. V lost 1 base, J lost 2 bases, and 6 bases lay in between. Germline CDR1 is LGHDT and CDR2 is YNNKEL (reference sequence). CDR3 amino acids: CASSQGETGANVLTF. The CDR3 coding sequence is TGTGCCAGCAGCCAAGGGGAAACTGGGGCCAACGTCCTGACTTTC.

The rearrangement links TRBV6-2 or TRBV6-3 to TRBJ2-7; D is unresolved. Trimming stripped 2 bases from V and 7 bases from J, with 12 bases between. The CDR3 sequence is 13 residues long. The germline CDR1 and CDR2 sequences are MNHEY and SVGEGT. The CDR3 DNA reads as TGTGCCAGCAGTTACAGGCAGGAGTGGGAGCAGTACTTC. It yields the protein CASSYRQEWEQYF.

The chain employs TRBV19 and TRBJ1-5; D possibly corresponds to TRBD1 (5 bases). Germline values: CDR1 LNHDA, CDR2 SQIVND (reference sequence). The CDR3 is 16 residues long. Trimming left V 4 bases short and J 0 bases short, with 13 bases between. CDR3 bases: TGTGCCAGTAGTAGGGGCAGCCCGTATAGCAATCAGCCCCAGCATTTT. Translated: CASSRGSPYSNQPQHF.

In nucleotides, the CDR3 is TGTGCCTGGGCGTGGACAGGGGATGACGGGGAGCTGTTTTTT. As protein: CAWAWTGDDGELFF. The J gene is TRBJ2-2, the V gene TRBV30, with 9 bases lining up with TRBD1. The CDR3 is made up of 14 amino acids. CDR1 is GTSNPN and CDR2 is SVGIG in the germline V gene (reference sequence). The junction had 8 bases not matched to a gene; V was cut back by 5 bases and J by 7 bases.

The V gene is TRBV7-9, the J gene TRBJ2-3; D unclear. The V end lost 6 bases, the J end lost 2 bases, and 12 bases lay between the germline ends. CDR1 is SEHNR, CDR2 FQNEAQ, per germline (reference sequence). The CDR3 is made up of 14 amino acids. In nucleotides, the CDR3 is TGTGCCAGCAGTCCTACTACCCCCACAGATACGCAGTATTTT. It codes for CASSPTTPTDTQYF.

This clone has at least ten counts. The V gene is TRBV5-6, the J gene TRBJ2-7; TRBD1 aligns across 7 bases. Germline V gives CDR1 SGHDT, CDR2 YYEEEE. This CDR3 comprises 15 residues. After removal of 0 bases from V and 4 bases from J, the junction contained 7 bases not matched to a gene. The DNA for the CDR3 is TGTGCCAGCAGCTTGGCCGGGACAGATAGTTACGAGCAGTACTTC. It translates to CASSLAGTDSYEQYF. The full variable domain, in which reference TRBV5-6 and TRBJ2-7 provide the parts outside the CDR3, is DAGVTQSPTHLIKTRGQQVTLRCSPKSGHDTVSWYQQALGQGPQFIFQYYEEEERQRGNFPDRFSGHQFPNYSSELNVNALLLGDSALYLCASSLAGTDSYEQYFGPGTRLTVT.

The V gene is TRBV9, the J gene TRBJ1-1; no clear D. V lost 4 bases and J 8 bases, leaving 15 bases between the germline ends. The CDR3 consists of 13 residues. Germline CDR1 reads SGDLS; CDR2 reads YYNGEE. CDR3 in DNA: TGTGCCAGCAGCAAGGAGGTATGGCAGGAAGCTTTCTTT. Amino acid sequence: CASSKEVWQEAFF.

The J gene is TRBJ1-2, the V gene TRBV12-3 or TRBV12-4; D unresolved. V was shortened by 3 bases and J by 4 bases, with 9 bases between the two germline ends. The CDR3 is 13 residues long. The CDR3 DNA is TGTGCCAGCAGTTTGAACGCAGGCTATGGCTACACCTTC. This codes for CASSLNAGYGYTF.

This chain links TRBV5-1 with TRBJ1-1, with D maybe TRBD1 (6 bases). Trimming stripped 3 bases from V and 1 base from J, with 13 bases between. The CDR3 length is 15 residues. Germline CDR1 reads SGHRS; CDR2 reads YFSETQ. This chain's CDR3 is CASSSSQGRNTEAFF. In DNA, the CDR3 is TGCGCCAGCAGCTCCTCCCAGGGGCGGAACACTGAAGCTTTCTTT.

This chain joins TRBV29-1 and TRBJ1-3; no firm D call. The ends were cut back, 7 bases at V and 0 bases at J, with 7 bases in the middle. This CDR3 contains 12 residues. The germline V gene encodes CDR1 SQVTM and CDR2 ANQGSEA. DNA of the CDR3: TGCAGCGCTTCGCGCTCTGGAAACACCATATATTTT. Translation gives CSASRSGNTIYF.

The chain uses TRBV5-1 and TRBJ2-1; the D gene could be TRBD1 or TRBD2 (6 bases each). In germline, CDR1 is SGHRS, CDR2 YFSETQ. Trimming cost V 2 bases and J 7 bases, with 16 bases left between them. The CDR3 is 15 amino acids. The DNA of the CDR3 is TGCGCCAGCAGCTTCTTACAGGGTGGGAGGAATGAGCAGTTCTTC. This encodes CASSFLQGGRNEQFF.

J is TRBJ2-3 and V is TRBV12-3 or TRBV12-4, with unresolved D. Trimming shortened V by 5 bases and J by 2 bases, and 5 bases separated the two germline ends. The length of the CDR3 is 12 residues. CDR3 residues: CASSPNTDTQYF. The CDR3 coding sequence is TGTGCCAGCAGTCCTAACACAGATACGCAGTATTTT.

The V and J genes are TRBV7-6 and TRBJ1-5, with D uncertain. The CDR3 contains 13 residues. Germline CDR1 reads SGHVS; CDR2 reads FNYEAQ. Trimming left V 4 bases short and J 0 bases short, with 4 bases between. This chain's CDR3 is CASSSYSNQPQHF. In nucleotides, the CDR3 is TGTGCCAGCAGCTCCTATAGCAATCAGCCCCAGCATTTT. Full variable domain (rest looked up from reference TRBV7-6 and TRBJ1-5): GAGVSQSPRYKVTKRGQDVALRCDPISGHVSLYWYRQALGQGPEFLTYFNYEAQQDKSGLPNDRFSAERPEGSISTLTIQRTEQRDSAMYRCASSSYSNQPQHFGDGTRLSIL.

The chain employs TRBV7-9 and TRBJ2-1; maybe TRBD1 (5 bases). Per the germline V gene, CDR1 is SEHNR and CDR2 is FQNEAQ (reference sequence). This CDR3 spans 16 amino acids. Trimming pared 5 bases from V and 7 bases from J, leaving 21 bases between. CDR3 sequence: CASSPGWGRKGNEQFF. CDR3 nucleotides: TGTGCCAGCAGCCCAGGGTGGGGCAGAAAGGGGAATGAGCAGTTCTTC. Full variable domain (outside the CDR3, taken from reference TRBV7-9 and TRBJ2-1): DTGVSQNPRHKITKRGQNVTFRCDPISEHNRLYWYRQTLGQGPEFLTYFQNEAQLEKSRLLSDRFSAERPKGSFSTLEIQRTEQGDSAMYLCASSPGWGRKGNEQFFGPGTRLTVL.

V and J are TRBV5-4 and TRBJ1-2; no clear D. The CDR3 extends over 14 amino acids. V gave up 3 bases and J gave up 8 bases, with 17 bases separating them. Germline values: CDR1 SGHNT, CDR2 YYREEE (reference sequence). CDR3 bases: TGTGCCAGCAGCTCGGTAGGACTCATGGGGGGCTACACCTTC. Encoded protein: CASSSVGLMGGYTF. Filled out from reference TRBV5-4 and TRBJ1-2, the complete variable domain reads ETGVTQSPTHLIKTRGQQVTLRCSSQSGHNTVSWYQQALGQGPQFIFQYYREEENGRGNFPPRFSGLQFPNYSSELNVNALELDDSALYLCASSSVGLMGGYTFGSGTRLTVV.

The V call is TRBV28, the J call TRBJ1-1; D perhaps matches TRBD1 (6 bases). V lost 3 bases to trimming and J lost 0 bases, with 11 bases between them. CDR1 and CDR2 from the germline V gene are MDHEN and SYDVKM. The length of the CDR3 is 15 residues. The CDR3 DNA sequence: TGTGCCAGCAGTTTGAACCAGGGGTTGAACACTGAAGCTTTCTTT. This encodes CASSLNQGLNTEAFF.

The gene calls are TRBV19 and TRBJ2-3, with a weak D call TRBD1 (5 bases). Looked up from germline, CDR1 is LNHDA and CDR2 is SQIVND (reference sequence). With 8 bases removed from V and 1 base from J, the gap between germline ends came to 13 bases. The CDR3 sequence is 14 residues long. The CDR3 sequence is CASQAGLGTDTQYF. DNA of the CDR3: TGTGCCAGTCAGGCAGGGCTGGGCACAGATACGCAGTATTTT.

The chain has TRBV11-3 and TRBJ2-1; tentatively, D is TRBD1 or TRBD2 (7 bases each). Germline-derived CDR1 and CDR2 are SGHNT and YENEEA. Trimming left V 5 bases short and J 1 base short, with 18 bases between. The CDR3 is 17 residues long. The CDR3 sequence is CASSPKGGGGSYNEQFF. The CDR3 nucleotides read TGTGCCAGCAGCCCAAAAGGGGGCGGGGGTTCCTACAATGAGCAGTTCTTC.

The chain is built from TRBV9 and TRBJ1-1; D might be TRBD1 (5 bases). This CDR3 region has 14 residues. Trimming shortened V by 3 bases and J by 5 bases, and 14 bases separated the two germline ends. Germline-derived CDR1 and CDR2 are SGDLS and YYNGEE. The CDR3 protein is CASSEGDQETEAFF. CDR3 nucleotide sequence: TGTGCCAGCAGCGAAGGGGATCAGGAAACTGAAGCTTTCTTT.